This is a list of T cell receptor beta chains from one sample in a study of blood T cells in healthy people across ages. TCRdb analysed the 5' RACE reads with MiXCR anew, one entry per CDR3 protein. In the table there are approximately 880,000 distinct CDR3 sequences, 45% to 50% of which are singletons. The sample comprised blood. The receptors derive from a man under 40 in good health. Each CDR3 is given with its conserved first and last residue. A D gene is named only where the DNA matches it firmly. Clone size is stated in some rows and not others, as once, few, many or a class when expanded.

size,V,J,D,CDR3,DNA
.,TRBV4-3,TRBJ1-4,.,CASSQSSGEGEKLFF,TGCGCCAGCAGCCAGAGTTCGGGGGAGGGTGAAAAACTGTTTTTT
.,TRBV7-2,TRBJ2-1,TRBD1,CASSLGTGFYNEQFF,TGTGCCAGCAGCCTCGGGACAGGGTTCTACAATGAGCAGTTCTTC
.,TRBV6-5,TRBJ1-6,TRBD1,CASSSGTGWGSPLHF,TGTGCCAGCAGTTCCGGGACAGGATGGGGTTCACCCCTCCACTTT
.,TRBV20-1,TRBJ2-1,.,CSAAKFGSSYNEQFF,TGCAGTGCTGCTAAGTTTGGTAGCTCCTACAATGAGCAGTTCTTC
.,TRBV6-5,TRBJ1-5,.,CASGVGVLGQPQHF,TGTGCCAGCGGGGTAGGGGTTTTGGGTCAGCCCCAGCATTTT
.,TRBV24-1,TRBJ2-1,.,CATSDIVPYNEQFF,TGTGCCACCAGTGACATTGTCCCCTACAATGAGCAGTTCTTC
.,TRBV28,TRBJ1-2,TRBD1,CASSLGTGLSNYGYTF,TGTGCCAGCAGTTTGGGGACAGGTCTGTCTAACTATGGCTACACCTTC
few,TRBV6-2/TRBV6-3,TRBJ2-7,.,CASSPIPKYEQYF,TGTGCCAGCAGTCCCATTCCAAAATACGAGCAGTACTTC
.,TRBV27,TRBJ2-1,TRBD1,CASSLKGQGVLDEQFF,TGTGCCAGCAGTTTAAAAGGCCAGGGGGTTTTGGATGAGCAGTTCTTC
once,TRBV7-2,TRBJ2-7,TRBD1,CAGSPDRDRYEQYF,TGTGCCGGCAGTCCAGACAGGGACCGCTACGAGCAGTACTTC
.,TRBV5-1,TRBJ2-1,.,CASSFQGIYNEQFF,TGCGCCAGCAGCTTCCAGGGGATCTACAATGAGCAGTTCTTC
few,TRBV29-1,TRBJ1-2,.,CSVGGQGSVYGYTF,TGCAGCGTTGGTGGTCAGGGGTCTGTCTATGGCTACACCTTC
few,TRBV7-2,TRBJ1-1,.,CASIRERGNEEAFF,TGTGCCAGCATCCGGGAAAGGGGGAACGAAGAAGCTTTCTTT
.,TRBV12-3/TRBV12-4,TRBJ2-5,.,CASRTAFQETQYF,TGTGCCAGCAGAACGGCATTCCAAGAGACCCAGTACTTC
few,TRBV5-1,TRBJ2-7,.,CASSSNWGAFYEQYF,TGCGCCAGCAGCTCGAATTGGGGTGCCTTCTACGAGCAGTACTTC
.,TRBV20-1,TRBJ2-2,.,CSARATNTGELFF,TGCAGTGCTCGGGCAACGAACACCGGGGAGCTGTTTTTT
.,TRBV10-3,TRBJ2-4,TRBD2,CAISETSGGAGSKNIQYF,TGTGCCATCAGCGAGACTAGCGGGGGGGCCGGGAGCAAAAACATTCAGTACTTC
.,TRBV6-5,TRBJ2-5,.,CASSFGGGTETQYF,TGTGCCAGCAGTTTTGGGGGGGGCACGGAGACCCAGTACTTC
.,TRBV5-1,TRBJ1-1,.,CASSLERTANTEAFF,TGCGCCAGCAGCTTGGAAAGGACAGCGAACACTGAAGCTTTCTTT
.,TRBV7-8,TRBJ2-7,TRBD1,CASSLVIGQGYEQYF,TGTGCCAGCAGCTTAGTGATTGGACAGGGCTACGAGCAGTACTTC
.,TRBV27,TRBJ1-5,TRBD1,CASSSWTGVLKNQPQHF,TGTGCCAGCAGTTCATGGACAGGGGTCCTCAAAAATCAGCCCCAGCATTTT
.,TRBV12-3/TRBV12-4,TRBJ2-7,.,CASRQTTSPQYF,TGTGCCAGCAGGCAAACAACTAGCCCCCAGTACTTC
.,TRBV12-3/TRBV12-4,TRBJ1-1,.,CASMPAMNTEAFF,TGTGCCAGCATGCCAGCCATGAACACTGAAGCTTTCTTT
few,TRBV9,TRBJ2-2,TRBD1,CASSVSTGRTGELFF,TGTGCCAGCAGCGTCTCGACAGGGCGGACCGGGGAGCTGTTTTTT
.,TRBV6-5,TRBJ2-5,TRBD1,CASSRTGMKTQYF,TGTGCCAGCAGTAGGACAGGGATGAAGACCCAGTACTTC